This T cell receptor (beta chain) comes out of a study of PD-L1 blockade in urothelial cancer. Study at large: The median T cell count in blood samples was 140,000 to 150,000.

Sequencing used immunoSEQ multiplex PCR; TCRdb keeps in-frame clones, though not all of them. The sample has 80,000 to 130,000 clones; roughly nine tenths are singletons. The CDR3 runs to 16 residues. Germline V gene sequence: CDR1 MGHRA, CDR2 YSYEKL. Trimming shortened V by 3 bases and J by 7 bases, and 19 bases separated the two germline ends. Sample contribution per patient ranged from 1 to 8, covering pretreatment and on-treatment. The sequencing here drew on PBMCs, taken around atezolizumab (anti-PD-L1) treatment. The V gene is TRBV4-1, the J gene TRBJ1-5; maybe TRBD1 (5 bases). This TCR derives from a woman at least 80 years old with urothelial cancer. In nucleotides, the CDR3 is TGCGCCAGCAGCCAGGAGCGGGGCCCGGGCATCCAGCCCCAGCATTTT. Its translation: CASSQERGPGIQPQHF.